This TCR beta chain was documented in a study of shared clonotypes between healthy human individuals. At the level of the study: Researchers assigned three CD4 naive, three CD4 memory, two CD8 naive and one CD8 memory plate to each donor. Study observations and caveats: Relative to clonotypes present in all four donors, those not shared had lower generation probabilities. Naive subsets usually exceeded memory subsets in estimated richness.

Evenly divided among several immunoSEQ plates was the genomic DNA of each subset. Clones were read by immunoSEQ multiplex PCR, and TCRdb kept only the in-frame ones, dropping some. Found here are 2.5 million or so clones, around 94% of them singletons; the top ten hold 0.13% to 0.15%. This CDR3 is built from 18 residues. Germline V gene data show CDR1 as MGHRA and CDR2 as YSYEKL. The V segment lost 4 bases and the J segment 0 bases; nucleotides outside the gene matches: 12. Worth noting for this clone: Its antigen is unidentified.

The chain combines TRBV4-1 with TRBJ1-5; TRBD1 aligns across 7 bases. The TCR comes from a man between 18 and 29 years old in good health. Specimen: naive CD4+ T cells sorted from blood. Subset specified: CD45RA+ positively selected. The CDR3 DNA sequence: TGCGCCAGCAGCCCAGAAGGGACAGCCTTCTATAGCAATCAGCCCCAGCATTTT. Translating gives CASSPEGTAFYSNQPQHF.